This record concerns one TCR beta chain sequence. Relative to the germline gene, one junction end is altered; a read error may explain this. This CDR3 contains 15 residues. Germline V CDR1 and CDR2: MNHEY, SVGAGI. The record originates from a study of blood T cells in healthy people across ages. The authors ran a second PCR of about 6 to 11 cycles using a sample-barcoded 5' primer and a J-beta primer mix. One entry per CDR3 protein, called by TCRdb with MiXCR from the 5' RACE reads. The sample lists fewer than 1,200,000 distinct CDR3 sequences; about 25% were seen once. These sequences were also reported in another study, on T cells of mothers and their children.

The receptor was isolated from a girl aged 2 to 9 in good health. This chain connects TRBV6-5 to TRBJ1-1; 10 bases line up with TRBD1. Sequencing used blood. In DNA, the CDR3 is TGTGCCAGCAGTTACTCTAGGACAGGGGGTACTGTAGCTTTCTTT. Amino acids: CASSYSRTGGTVAFF.